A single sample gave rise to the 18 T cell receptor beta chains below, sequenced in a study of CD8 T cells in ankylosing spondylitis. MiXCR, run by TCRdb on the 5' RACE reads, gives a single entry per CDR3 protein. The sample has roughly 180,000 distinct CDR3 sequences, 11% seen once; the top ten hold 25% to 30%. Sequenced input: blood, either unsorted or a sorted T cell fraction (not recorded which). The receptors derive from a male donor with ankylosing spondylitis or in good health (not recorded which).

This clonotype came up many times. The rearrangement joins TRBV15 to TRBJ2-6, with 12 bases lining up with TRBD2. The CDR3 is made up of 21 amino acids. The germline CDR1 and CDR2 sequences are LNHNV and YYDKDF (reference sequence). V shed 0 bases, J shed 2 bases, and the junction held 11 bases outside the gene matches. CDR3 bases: TGTGCCACCAGCAGAGATTTGGTCCTAGCGGGAGGGCCCACTGGGGCCAACGTCCTGACTTTC. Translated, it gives CATSRDLVLAGGPTGANVLTF.

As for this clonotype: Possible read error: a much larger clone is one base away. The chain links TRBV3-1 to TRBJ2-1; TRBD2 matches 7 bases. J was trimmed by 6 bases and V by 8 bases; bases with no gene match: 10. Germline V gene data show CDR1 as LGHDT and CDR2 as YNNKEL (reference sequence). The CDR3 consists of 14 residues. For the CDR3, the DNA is TGTGCCAGCCAAGGGACTACAAATTGCAATGAGCAGTTCTTC. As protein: CASQGTTNCNEQFF.

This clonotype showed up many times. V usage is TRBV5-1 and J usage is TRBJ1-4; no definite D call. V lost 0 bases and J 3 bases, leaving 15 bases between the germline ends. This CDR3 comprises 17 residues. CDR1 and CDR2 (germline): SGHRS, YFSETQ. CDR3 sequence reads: CASSLDSPQTSNEKLFF. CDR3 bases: TGCGCCAGCAGCTTGGACTCCCCACAGACCTCTAATGAAAAACTGTTTTTT.

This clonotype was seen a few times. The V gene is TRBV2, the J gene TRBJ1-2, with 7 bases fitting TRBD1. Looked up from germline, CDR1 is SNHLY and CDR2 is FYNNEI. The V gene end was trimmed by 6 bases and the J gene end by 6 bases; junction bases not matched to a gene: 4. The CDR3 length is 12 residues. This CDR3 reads CASRGQYNGYTF. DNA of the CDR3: TGTGCCAGCAGGGGACAGTACAATGGCTACACCTTC.

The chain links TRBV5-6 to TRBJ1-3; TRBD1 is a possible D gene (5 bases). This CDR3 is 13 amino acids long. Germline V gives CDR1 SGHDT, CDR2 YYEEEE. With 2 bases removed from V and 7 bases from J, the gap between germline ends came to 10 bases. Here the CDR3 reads CASSFPGRNTIYF. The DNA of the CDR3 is TGTGCCAGCAGCTTCCCAGGGAGGAACACCATATATTTT.

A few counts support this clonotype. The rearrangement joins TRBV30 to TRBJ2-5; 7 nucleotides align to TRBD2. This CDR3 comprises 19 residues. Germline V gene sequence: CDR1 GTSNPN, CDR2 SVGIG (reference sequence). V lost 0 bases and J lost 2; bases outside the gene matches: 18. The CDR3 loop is CAWSVKGAGRGLSQETQYF. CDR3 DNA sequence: TGTGCCTGGAGTGTAAAGGGAGCGGGAAGGGGACTTAGTCAAGAGACCCAGTACTTC.

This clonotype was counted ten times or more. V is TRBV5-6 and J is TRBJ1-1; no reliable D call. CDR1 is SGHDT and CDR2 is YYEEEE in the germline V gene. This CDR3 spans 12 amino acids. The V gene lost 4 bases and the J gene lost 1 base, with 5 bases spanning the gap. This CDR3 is CASSERNTEAFF. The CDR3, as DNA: TGTGCCAGCAGCGAAAGGAACACTGAAGCTTTCTTT. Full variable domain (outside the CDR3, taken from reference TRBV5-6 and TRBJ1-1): DAGVTQSPTHLIKTRGQQVTLRCSPKSGHDTVSWYQQALGQGPQFIFQYYEEEERQRGNFPDRFSGHQFPNYSSELNVNALLLGDSALYLCASSERNTEAFFGQGTRLTVV.

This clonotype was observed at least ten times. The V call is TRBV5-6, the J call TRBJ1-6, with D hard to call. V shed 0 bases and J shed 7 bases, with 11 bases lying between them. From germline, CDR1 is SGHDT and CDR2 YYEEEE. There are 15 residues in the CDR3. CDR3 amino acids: CASSLGGGGNSPLHF. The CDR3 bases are TGTGCCAGCAGCTTGGGGGGAGGAGGAAATTCACCCCTCCACTTT.

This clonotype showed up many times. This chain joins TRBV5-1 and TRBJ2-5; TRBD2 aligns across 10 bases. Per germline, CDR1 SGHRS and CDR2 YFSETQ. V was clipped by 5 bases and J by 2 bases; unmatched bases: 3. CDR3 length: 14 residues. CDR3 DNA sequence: TGCGCCAGCAGACCTAGCGGGGGTCAAGAGACCCAGTACTTC. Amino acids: CASRPSGGQETQYF.

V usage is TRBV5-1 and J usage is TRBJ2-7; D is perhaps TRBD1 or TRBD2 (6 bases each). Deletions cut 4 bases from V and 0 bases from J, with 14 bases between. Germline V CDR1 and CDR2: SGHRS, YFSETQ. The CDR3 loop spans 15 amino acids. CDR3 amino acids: CASSPTGGSSYEQYF. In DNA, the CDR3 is TGCGCCAGCAGCCCGACAGGAGGGAGCTCCTACGAGCAGTACTTC.

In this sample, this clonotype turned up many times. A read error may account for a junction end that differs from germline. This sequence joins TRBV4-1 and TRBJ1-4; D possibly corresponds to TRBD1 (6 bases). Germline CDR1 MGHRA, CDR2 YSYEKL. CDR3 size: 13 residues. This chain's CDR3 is CASSQDPKGEASF. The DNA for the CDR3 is TGCGCCAGCAGCCAAGATCCGAAGGGGGAAGCGAGTTTT.

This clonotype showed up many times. This chain's CDR3 is CASIRQGGNQPQHF. CDR3 DNA: TGCGCCAGCATCCGACAGGGTGGCAATCAGCCCCAGCATTTT. The V and J genes are TRBV5-1 and TRBJ1-5; 7 nucleotides align to TRBD1. With V trimmed by 6 bases and J by 2 bases, 5 bases remained unmatched. This CDR3 spans 14 amino acids. The germline CDR1 and CDR2 sequences are SGHRS and YFSETQ.

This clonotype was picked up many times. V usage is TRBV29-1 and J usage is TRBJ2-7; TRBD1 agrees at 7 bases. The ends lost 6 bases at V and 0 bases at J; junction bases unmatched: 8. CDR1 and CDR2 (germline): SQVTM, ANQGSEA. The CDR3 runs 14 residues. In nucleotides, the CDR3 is TGCAGCGTCTCATACCGGGACAGCTCCTACGAGCAGTACTTC. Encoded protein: CSVSYRDSSYEQYF.

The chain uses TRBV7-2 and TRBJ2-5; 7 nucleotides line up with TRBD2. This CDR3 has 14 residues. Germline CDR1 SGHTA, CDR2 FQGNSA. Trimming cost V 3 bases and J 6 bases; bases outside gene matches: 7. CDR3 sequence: CASSFETSSKTQYF. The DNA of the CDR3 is TGTGCCAGCAGCTTTGAGACTAGCTCTAAGACCCAGTACTTC. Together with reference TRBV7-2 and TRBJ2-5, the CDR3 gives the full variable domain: GAGVSQSPSNKVTEKGKDVELRCDPISGHTALYWYRQSLGQGLEFLIYFQGNSAPDKSGLPSDRFSAERTGGSVSTLTIQRTQQEDSAVYLCASSFETSSKTQYFGPGTRLLVL.

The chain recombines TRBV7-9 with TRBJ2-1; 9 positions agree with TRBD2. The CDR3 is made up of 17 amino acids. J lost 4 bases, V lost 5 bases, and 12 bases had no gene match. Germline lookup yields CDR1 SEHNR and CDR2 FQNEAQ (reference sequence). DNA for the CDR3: TGTGCCAGCAGCCCGCGACTAGCGGAGGTCCAATACAATGAGCAGTTCTTC. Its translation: CASSPRLAEVQYNEQFF.

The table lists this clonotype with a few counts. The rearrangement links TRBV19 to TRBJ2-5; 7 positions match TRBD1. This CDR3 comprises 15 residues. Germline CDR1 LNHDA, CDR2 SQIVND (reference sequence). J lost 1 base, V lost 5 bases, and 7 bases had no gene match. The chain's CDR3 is CASSARQGVQETQYF. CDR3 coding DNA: TGTGCCAGTAGTGCTCGACAGGGAGTCCAAGAGACCCAGTACTTC.

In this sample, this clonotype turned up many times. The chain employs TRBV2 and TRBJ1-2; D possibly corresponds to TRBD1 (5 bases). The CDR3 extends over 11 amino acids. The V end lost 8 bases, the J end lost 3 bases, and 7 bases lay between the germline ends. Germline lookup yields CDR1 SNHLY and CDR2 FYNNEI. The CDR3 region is CASGGDYGYTF. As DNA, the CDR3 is TGTGCCAGCGGGGGGGACTATGGCTACACCTTC.

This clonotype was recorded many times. The CDR3 DNA reads TGCAGTGCTGGGGGACAGGGTCACGAGCAGTACTTC. This sequence encodes CSAGGQGHEQYF. The chain employs TRBV20-1 and TRBJ2-7, with 9 bases aligning to TRBD1. V was pared by 5 bases and J by 5 bases, with 4 bases of the junction left unmatched. Germline V CDR1 and CDR2: DFQATT, SNEGSKA (reference sequence). This CDR3 contains 12 residues.